The 10 T cell receptor beta chains in this list originate from one sample, sequenced in a study of post-analysis software for immune sequencing data. Study results and limitations: TRBV5-6, TRBV5-1 and TRBV20-1 belonged to a set of roughly 5 TRBV segments that were more frequent in patients than controls.

Presence of unique molecular identifiers characterized the TCR beta cDNA libraries. TCRdb passed the PCR reads through MiXCR, listing each CDR3 protein once. The sample holds about 800,000 distinct CDR3 sequences, 25% to 30% seen once. Which antigens these TCRs recognize remains unknown. Sequencing input: blood. Source of these receptors: a girl aged 10 to 17 with multiple sclerosis.

The chain has TRBV28 and TRBJ1-5, with D uncertain. The CDR3 loop spans 13 amino acids. The V gene's germline CDR1 is MDHEN and CDR2 SYDVKM. V lost 6 bases to trimming and J lost 4 bases, with 10 bases between them. The CDR3 protein is CASRINGNQPQHF. The CDR3 coding sequence is TGTGCCAGCAGGATAAATGGGAATCAGCCCCAGCATTTT.

This clonotype was seen a few times. This chain joins TRBV27 and TRBJ1-5; D possibly corresponds to TRBD1 (6 bases). The CDR3 runs to 18 residues. The ends were cut back, 4 bases at V and 3 bases at J, with 22 bases in the middle. Germline CDR1 MNHEY, CDR2 SMNVEV (reference sequence). The CDR3: CASSSRRLITGANQPQHF. For the CDR3, the DNA is TGTGCCAGCAGTTCCCGCCGGCTAATTACGGGGGCCAATCAGCCCCAGCATTTT.

A few counts support this clonotype. The germline gene is not matched at one end of the junction; a read error may be the cause. This chain links TRBV28 with TRBJ2-1, with D tentatively TRBD1 (6 bases). CDR1 MDHEN and CDR2 SYDVKM come from the germline V gene. The CDR3 extends over 14 amino acids. For the CDR3, the DNA is TGCGCCAGCAGCCTCGGGACACCTAACAATGAGCAGTTCTTC. Its protein product is CASSLGTPNNEQFF.

This clonotype was seen more than once but under ten times. This chain joins TRBV13 and TRBJ1-2; D gene uncertain. Trimming pared 4 bases from V and 3 bases from J, leaving 21 bases between. Germline CDR1 is PRHDT and CDR2 is FYEKMQ (reference sequence). The CDR3 has 17 residues. The CDR3 spells CASSSKQAGRWDYGYTF. DNA for the CDR3: TGTGCCAGCAGCTCCAAACAAGCGGGGAGGTGGGACTATGGCTACACCTTC.

The chain joins TRBV29-1 to TRBJ1-1, with a weak D call TRBD1 (5 bases). This CDR3 is 12 amino acids long. V lost 7 bases and J lost 10, with 19 bases in between. Germline V lookup: CDR1 SQVTM, CDR2 ANQGSEA. As DNA, the CDR3 is TGCAGCGCCACAGGACAAACAGTAGCAGCTTTCTTT. The encoded protein is CSATGQTVAAFF.

CDR3 DNA: TGCGCCAGCAGCCCGGCCGGGACTAGCGGGAGGAGTGAGCAGTTCTTC. Translating gives CASSPAGTSGRSEQFF. J is TRBJ2-1 and V is TRBV5-1, with 15 nucleotides matching TRBD2. V was pared by 4 bases and J by 9 bases, with 8 bases of the junction left unmatched. CDR1 is SGHRS and CDR2 is YFSETQ in the germline V gene. This CDR3 has 16 amino acids. The full variable domain, its missing parts supplied by reference TRBV5-1 and TRBJ2-1, is KAGVTQTPRYLIKTRGQQVTLSCSPISGHRSVSWYQQTPGQGLQFLFEYFSETQRNKGNFPGRFSGRQFSNSRSEMNVSTLELGDSALYLCASSPAGTSGRSEQFFGPGTRLTVL.

The J gene is TRBJ2-1, the V gene TRBV12-3 or TRBV12-4; 11 bases map to TRBD2. J was trimmed by 5 bases and V by 6 bases; bases with no gene match: 9. The CDR3 extends over 16 amino acids. CDR3 sequence reads: CASSTGTSGLDNEQFF. CDR3 sequence (DNA): TGTGCCAGCAGCACCGGGACTAGCGGACTAGACAATGAGCAGTTCTTC.

This chain connects TRBV20-1 to TRBJ1-1; D unclear. The CDR3 is 13 residues long. With 3 bases removed from V and 1 base from J, the gap between germline ends came to 9 bases. The germline gives CDR1 DFQATT, CDR2 SNEGSKA (reference sequence). The chain's CDR3 is CSAREGWNTEAFF. As DNA, the CDR3 is TGCAGTGCTAGGGAAGGGTGGAACACTGAAGCTTTCTTT.

Here the CDR3 DNA reads TGTGCCAGCATCGGCAGGGATTTCCCTGGGGCCAACGTCCTGACTTTC. Amino acids: CASIGRDFPGANVLTF. The chain joins TRBV6-2 or TRBV6-3 to TRBJ2-6; perhaps TRBD1 as D (5 bases). The germline V gene has CDR1 MNHEY and CDR2 SVGEGT. The germline V and J ends were trimmed by 7 bases and 2 bases, with 15 bases remaining between them. The CDR3 consists of 16 residues.

This clonotype was seen a few times. The chain combines TRBV20-1 with TRBJ2-7, with D possibly matching TRBD1 (5 bases). Deletions cut 6 bases from V and 5 bases from J, with 23 bases between. Germline V gene sequence: CDR1 DFQATT, CDR2 SNEGSKA (reference sequence). The CDR3 loop spans 15 amino acids. DNA of the CDR3: TGCAGTGCCTTTAAAGAAAGCCTAGTGGGGCACGAGCAGTACTTC. This encodes CSAFKESLVGHEQYF.